Listed here are 24 T cell receptor beta chains from one sample, sequenced in a study of shared clonotypes between healthy human individuals. Produced via immunoSEQ multiplex PCR; TCRdb's table is partial and in-frame only. The sample shows roughly 890,000 clones, 80% to 95% of them seen only once. Naive CD8 cells lacked CD45RO, underwent positive selection for CCR7 and left out terminally differentiated effector memory CD45RA+ cells. Sample: naive CD8+ T cells sorted from blood. Receptors originate from a man aged 25 to 45 in good health.

The V and J genes are TRBV6-1 and TRBJ1-2; D unclear. Trimming stripped 6 bases from V and 2 bases from J, with 16 bases between. This CDR3 has 15 amino acids. Germline CDR1 MNHNS, CDR2 SASEGT. The CDR3 loop reads CASSLDDPWNYGYTF. The DNA for the CDR3 is TGTGCCAGCAGCCTCGACGATCCGTGGAACTATGGCTACACCTTC.

CDR3 coding DNA: TGCGCCAGCAGCCAAGATCGGGACAGCTCTGGAAACACCATATATTTT. This codes for CASSQDRDSSGNTIYF. The V gene is TRBV4-1, the J gene TRBJ1-3, with 7 bases that match TRBD1. The CDR3 is 16 amino acids. Germline V gene sequence: CDR1 MGHRA, CDR2 YSYEKL. Trimming took 0 bases from V and 0 from J; bases not matched to a gene: 2.

As for this clone: Other DNA sequences in the same sample also yield this CDR3. The chain joins TRBV27 to TRBJ2-7; 10 bases line up with TRBD1. CDR3 size: 14 residues. The J segment lost 2 bases and the V segment lost 8 bases, leaving 6 bases of the junction unmatched. The V gene's germline CDR1 is MNHEY and CDR2 SMNVEV (reference sequence). CDR3: CASRPGTGAYEQYF. The CDR3 DNA is TGTGCCAGCCGTCCCGGGACAGGGGCCTACGAGCAGTACTTC.

The chain links TRBV29-1 to TRBJ2-7; D is possibly TRBD2 (6 bases). Germline lookup yields CDR1 SQVTM and CDR2 ANQGSEA. Trimming pared 5 bases from V and 1 base from J, leaving 12 bases between. The CDR3 sequence is 13 residues long. The DNA for the CDR3 is TGCAGCGTTCTTAGACTAGATTCCTACGAGCAGTACTTC. Protein: CSVLRLDSYEQYF.

The chain is built from TRBV5-5 and TRBJ2-1; TRBD1 might be the D (5 bases). The V and J ends lost 0 bases and 5 bases respectively, with 18 bases between them. Germline V gives CDR1 SGHKS, CDR2 YYEKEE (reference sequence). The CDR3 has 17 amino acids. The DNA for the CDR3 is TGTGCCAGCAGCTTGGGGCCAGGGATAGACCTACACAATGAGCAGTTCTTC. This sequence encodes CASSLGPGIDLHNEQFF.

This chain's CDR3 is CASSTPRDSPETQYF. The CDR3 DNA reads TGTGCCAGCAGCACCCCCCGGGACAGCCCAGAGACCCAGTACTTC. The chain employs TRBV7-9 and TRBJ2-5, with 7 positions matching TRBD1. CDR3 length equals 15 residues. J was trimmed by 4 bases and V by 5 bases; bases with no gene match: 10. CDR1 is SEHNR and CDR2 is FQNEAQ in the germline V gene (reference sequence).

This clone was seen once. V usage is TRBV19 and J usage is TRBJ2-7, with D unclear. The germline gives CDR1 LNHDA, CDR2 SQIVND (reference sequence). The CDR3 consists of 13 residues. Trimming shortened V by 6 bases and J by 3 bases, and 12 bases separated the two germline ends. CDR3 DNA sequence: TGTGCCAGTAGCCCCGTCCTTTACTACGAGCAGTACTTC. It codes for CASSPVLYYEQYF. The full variable domain, its missing parts supplied by reference TRBV19 and TRBJ2-7, is DGGITQSPKYLFRKEGQNVTLSCEQNLNHDAMYWYRQDPGQGLRLIYYSQIVNDFQKGDIAEGYSVSREKKESFPLTVTSAQKNPTAFYLCASSPVLYYEQYFGPGTRLTVT.

V gene TRBV7-9 combines with J gene TRBJ1-3, with D uncertain. V lost 5 bases to trimming and J lost 0 bases, with 14 bases between them. CDR3 length: 16 amino acids. The germline V gene has CDR1 SEHNR and CDR2 FQNEAQ (reference sequence). The CDR3 spells CASSPRPVYSGNTIYF. The CDR3 bases are TGTGCCAGCAGCCCACGTCCCGTCTACTCTGGAAACACCATATATTTT.

CDR3 residues: CASSLGTGGLSSTDTQYF. CDR3 sequence (DNA): TGTGCCAGCAGCTTAGGCACAGGGGGCTTATCTAGCACAGATACGCAGTATTTT. V and J are TRBV7-9 and TRBJ2-3; 9 bases are a match to TRBD1. This CDR3 region has 18 residues. The trim removed 1 base at V and 0 bases at J, leaving 8 bases unmatched. CDR1 and CDR2 (germline): SEHNR, FQNEAQ (reference sequence).

This chain connects TRBV2 to TRBJ1-2; D unclear. CDR1 and CDR2 (germline): SNHLY, FYNNEI. This CDR3 is built from 14 residues. V shed 4 bases and J shed 6 bases, with 15 bases lying between them. The CDR3 DNA reads as TGTGCCAGCAGTGGACCAGACAAGATCCATGGCTACACCTTC. It codes for CASSGPDKIHGYTF.

The chain combines TRBV28 with TRBJ1-5; tentatively, D is TRBD1 (5 bases). This CDR3 is built from 17 residues. CDR1 and CDR2 from the germline V gene are MDHEN and SYDVKM. The germline V and J ends were trimmed by 7 bases and 7 bases, with 26 bases remaining between them. The chain's CDR3 is CASNELRVGVIRQPQHF. The CDR3 DNA follows: TGTGCCAGCAACGAACTCCGGGTAGGGGTAATTAGGCAGCCCCAGCATTTT.

The rearrangement uses TRBV13 and TRBJ2-3, with D unresolved. In germline, CDR1 is PRHDT, CDR2 FYEKMQ (reference sequence). V lost 2 bases and J 4 bases, leaving 4 bases between the germline ends. This CDR3 contains 12 residues. Written as DNA, the CDR3 is TGTGCCAGCAGCTTATCGCCAGATACGCAGTATTTT. This sequence encodes CASSLSPDTQYF. The entire variable domain, with the rest obtained from reference TRBV13 and TRBJ2-3, is as follows: AAGVIQSPRHLIKEKRETATLKCYPIPRHDTVYWYQQGPGQDPQFLISFYEKMQSDKGSIPDRFSAQQFSDYHSELNMSSLELGDSALYFCASSLSPDTQYFGPGTRLTVL.

This chain uses TRBV28 with TRBJ2-7, with TRBD2 identical over 8 bases. Germline lookup yields CDR1 MDHEN and CDR2 SYDVKM. The trim removed 5 bases at V and 6 bases at J, leaving 12 bases unmatched. This CDR3 comprises 15 residues. In DNA, the CDR3 is TGTGCCAGCAGTACGGTGAGCGGGAGCCTCCTCGAGCAGTACTTC. Amino acids: CASSTVSGSLLEQYF.

V gene TRBV5-4 combines with J gene TRBJ2-2; D is possibly TRBD2 (6 bases). This CDR3 contains 16 residues. Germline CDR1 is SGHNT and CDR2 is YYREEE (reference sequence). Trimming left V 0 bases short and J 3 bases short, with 12 bases between. The CDR3: CASSLEASEYTGELFF. For the CDR3, the DNA is TGTGCCAGCAGCTTGGAGGCTAGCGAGTACACCGGGGAGCTGTTTTTT.

This clone has more than one count but fewer than ten. The J gene is TRBJ2-7, the V gene TRBV21-1; the D segment call TRBD1 is taken from the table without a DNA check. TRBV21-1 is shown as a pseudogene. The CDR3 has 19 residues. The CDR3 DNA reads TGTGCCAGCAGTTTGACCGGGACAGGGCTGGGGCTTACCTCCTACGAGCAGTACTTC. Protein: CASSLTGTGLGLTSYEQYF.

The CDR3 nucleotides are TGTGCCAGCGAAGGGGCGAACGGGGAGCTGTTTTTT. Translation gives CASEGANGELFF. The chain joins TRBV19 to TRBJ2-2, with D maybe TRBD1 (5 bases). V lost 9 bases, J lost 7 bases, and 12 bases lay in between. The CDR3 consists of 12 residues. Germline V CDR1 and CDR2: LNHDA, SQIVND (reference sequence).

The CDR3 DNA sequence: TGTGCCAGCAGTGCAACTAGCGGGATAAACTACGAGCAGTACTTC. Its protein product is CASSATSGINYEQYF. The chain uses TRBV2 and TRBJ2-7, with 10 bases fitting TRBD2. The ends lost 4 bases at V and 3 bases at J; junction bases unmatched: 6. This CDR3 is built from 15 residues. Germline loops: CDR1 SNHLY, CDR2 FYNNEI.

The gene calls are TRBV9 and TRBJ2-3, with 8 bases matching TRBD2. The CDR3 consists of 15 residues. J gave up 1 base and V 4 bases, and 5 bases lay outside the gene matches. Germline CDR1 is SGDLS and CDR2 is YYNGEE. The CDR3 here is CASSYSLAGTDTQYF. The CDR3 DNA follows: TGTGCCAGCAGCTACTCACTAGCGGGCACAGATACGCAGTATTTT.

The chain links TRBV6-6 to TRBJ2-2, with D uncertain. Deletions cut 5 bases from V and 6 bases from J, with 13 bases between. The CDR3 totals 14 residues. Germline-derived CDR1 and CDR2 are MNHNY and SVGAGI (reference sequence). Here the CDR3 reads CASSGAPVPGELFF. CDR3 bases: TGTGCCAGCAGTGGAGCCCCGGTGCCCGGGGAGCTGTTTTTT.

The chain carries TRBV6-5 and TRBJ2-2; 9 positions match TRBD2. From germline, CDR1 is MNHEY and CDR2 SVGAGI. V gave up 5 bases and J gave up 5 bases; unmatched junction bases: 3. The CDR3 runs to 14 residues. Here the CDR3 reads CASSQAGGTGELFF. The CDR3, as DNA: TGTGCCAGCAGTCAAGCGGGAGGAACCGGGGAGCTGTTTTTT.

The gene calls are TRBV7-6 and TRBJ2-7; D unresolved. The V and J ends lost 4 bases and 7 bases respectively, with 14 bases between them. Germline loops: CDR1 SGHVS, CDR2 FNYEAQ. The CDR3 has 13 residues. The CDR3 here is CASSSPQSWEQYF. As DNA, the CDR3 is TGTGCCAGCAGCTCCCCCCAGTCCTGGGAGCAGTACTTC.

This sequence joins TRBV14 and TRBJ2-6, with a tentative D call TRBD2 (6 bases). The CDR3 runs to 20 residues. CDR1 and CDR2 (germline): SGHDN, FVKESK. Trimming took 0 bases from V and 0 from J, leaving 18 bases between them. CDR3 coding DNA: TGTGCCAGCAGCCAAGATCTGGGGACTCCTTTCTTCTCTGGGGCCAACGTCCTGACTTTC. Its translation: CASSQDLGTPFFSGANVLTF.

The chain recombines TRBV25-1 with TRBJ2-7; 8 nucleotides align to TRBD2. Germline values: CDR1 MGHDK, CDR2 SYGVNS. The V and J ends lost 8 bases and 4 bases, in that order; junction bases with no gene match: 10. CDR3 length: 14 amino acids. The CDR3 DNA is TGTGCCAGCTTGCCTACTAGCGGCCTGTACGAGCAGTACTTC. This translates into CASLPTSGLYEQYF.

The chain joins TRBV6-5 to TRBJ2-3, with TRBD2 identical over 10 bases. The CDR3 extends over 15 amino acids. The trim removed 4 bases at V and 3 bases at J, leaving 4 bases unmatched. Germline V gene sequence: CDR1 MNHEY, CDR2 SVGAGI. The CDR3 here is CASSWTSGGTDTQYF. The CDR3 region has the DNA TGTGCCAGCAGTTGGACTAGCGGAGGGACAGATACGCAGTATTTT.